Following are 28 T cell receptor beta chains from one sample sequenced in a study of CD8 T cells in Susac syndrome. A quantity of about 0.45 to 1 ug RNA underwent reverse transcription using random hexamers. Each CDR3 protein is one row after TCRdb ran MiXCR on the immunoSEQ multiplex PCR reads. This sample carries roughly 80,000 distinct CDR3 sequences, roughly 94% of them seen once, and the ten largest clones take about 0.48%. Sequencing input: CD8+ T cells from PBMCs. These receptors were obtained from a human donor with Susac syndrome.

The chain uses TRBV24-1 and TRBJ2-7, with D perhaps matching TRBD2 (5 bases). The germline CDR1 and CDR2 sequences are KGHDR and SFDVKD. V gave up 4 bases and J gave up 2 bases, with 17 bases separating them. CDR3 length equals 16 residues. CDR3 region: CATSEGPLLGPYEQYF. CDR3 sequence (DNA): TGTGCCACCAGTGAGGGTCCTTTACTAGGGCCCTACGAGCAGTACTTC.

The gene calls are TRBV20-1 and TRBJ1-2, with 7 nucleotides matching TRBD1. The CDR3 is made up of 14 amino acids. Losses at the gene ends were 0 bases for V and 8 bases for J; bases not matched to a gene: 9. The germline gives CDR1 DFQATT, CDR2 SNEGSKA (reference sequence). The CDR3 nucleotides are TGCAGTGCTAGAGATCAACGAGGGGGCGCAGGCTACACCTTC. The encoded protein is CSARDQRGGAGYTF.

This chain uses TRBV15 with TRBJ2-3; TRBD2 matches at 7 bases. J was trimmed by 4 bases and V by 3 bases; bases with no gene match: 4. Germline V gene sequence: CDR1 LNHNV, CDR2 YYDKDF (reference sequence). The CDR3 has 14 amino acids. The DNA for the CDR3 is TGTGCCACCAGCAGGGGGGAGGGCCCAGATACGCAGTATTTT. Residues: CATSRGEGPDTQYF.

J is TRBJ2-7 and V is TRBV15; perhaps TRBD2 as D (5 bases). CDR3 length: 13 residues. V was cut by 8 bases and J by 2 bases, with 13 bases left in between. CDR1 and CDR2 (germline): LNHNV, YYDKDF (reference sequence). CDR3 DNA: TGTGCCACCTCAGTTACGAGGGCCTACGAGCAGTACTTC. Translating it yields CATSVTRAYEQYF.

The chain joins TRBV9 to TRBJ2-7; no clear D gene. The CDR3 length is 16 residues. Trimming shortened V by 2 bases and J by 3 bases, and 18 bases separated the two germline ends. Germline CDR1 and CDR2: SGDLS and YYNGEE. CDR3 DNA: TGTGCCAGCAGCGTGAGGTCCGGGCCACCGGTCTACGAGCAGTACTTC. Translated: CASSVRSGPPVYEQYF.

In DNA, the CDR3 is TGCAGTGCTAGTGGAGACAGGGATTGGTATGAGCAGTTCTTC. This encodes CSASGDRDWYEQFF. The rearrangement links TRBV20-1 to TRBJ2-1; 7 bases fit TRBD1. CDR3 size: 14 residues. Germline trimming cut 3 bases from V and 8 bases from J; bases unmatched to any gene: 10. Germline V CDR1 and CDR2: DFQATT, SNEGSKA (reference sequence).

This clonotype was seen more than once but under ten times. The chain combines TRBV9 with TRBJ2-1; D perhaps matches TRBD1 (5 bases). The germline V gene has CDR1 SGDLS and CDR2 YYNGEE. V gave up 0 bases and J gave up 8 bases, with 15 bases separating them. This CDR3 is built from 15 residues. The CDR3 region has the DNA TGTGCCAGCAGCGTAGAGGCTAGGGGTTCGGATGAGCAGTTCTTC. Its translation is CASSVEARGSDEQFF.

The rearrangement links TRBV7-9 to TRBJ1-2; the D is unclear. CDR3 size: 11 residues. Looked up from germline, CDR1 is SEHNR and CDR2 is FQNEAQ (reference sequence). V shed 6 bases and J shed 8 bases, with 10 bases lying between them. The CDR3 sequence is CASSSQGGYTF. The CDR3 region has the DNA TGTGCCAGCAGTTCCCAAGGGGGCTACACCTTC.

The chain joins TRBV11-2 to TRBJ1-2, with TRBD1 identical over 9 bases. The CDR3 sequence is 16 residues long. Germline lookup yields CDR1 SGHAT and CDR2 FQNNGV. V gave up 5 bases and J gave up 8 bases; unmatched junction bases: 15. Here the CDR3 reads CASSRPRTGGAGGYTF. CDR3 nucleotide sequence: TGTGCCAGCAGCAGACCCAGAACAGGGGGCGCCGGCGGCTACACCTTC.

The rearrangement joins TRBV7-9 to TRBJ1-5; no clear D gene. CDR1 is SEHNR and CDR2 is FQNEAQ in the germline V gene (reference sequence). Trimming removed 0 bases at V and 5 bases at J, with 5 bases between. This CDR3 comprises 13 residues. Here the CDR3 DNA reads TGTGCCAGCAGCTTAGCGCGGGATCAGCCCCAGCATTTT. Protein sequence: CASSLARDQPQHF.

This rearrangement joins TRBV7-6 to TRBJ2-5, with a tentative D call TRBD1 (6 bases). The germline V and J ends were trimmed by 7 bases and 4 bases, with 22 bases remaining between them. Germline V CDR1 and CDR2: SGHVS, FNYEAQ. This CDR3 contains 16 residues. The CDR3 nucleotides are TGTGCCAGCATCCTGAACCCCAGGGGTCAAGGAGAGACCCAGTACTTC. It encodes CASILNPRGQGETQYF. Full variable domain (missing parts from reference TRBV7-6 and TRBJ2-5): GAGVSQSPRYKVTKRGQDVALRCDPISGHVSLYWYRQALGQGPEFLTYFNYEAQQDKSGLPNDRFSAERPEGSISTLTIQRTEQRDSAMYRCASILNPRGQGETQYFGPGTRLLVL.

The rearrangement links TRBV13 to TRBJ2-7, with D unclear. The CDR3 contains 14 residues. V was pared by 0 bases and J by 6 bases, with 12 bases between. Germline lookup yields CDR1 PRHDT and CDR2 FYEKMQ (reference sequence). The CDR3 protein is CASSLGLEDGEQYF. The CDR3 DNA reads TGTGCCAGCAGCTTAGGGCTAGAGGACGGCGAGCAGTACTTC.

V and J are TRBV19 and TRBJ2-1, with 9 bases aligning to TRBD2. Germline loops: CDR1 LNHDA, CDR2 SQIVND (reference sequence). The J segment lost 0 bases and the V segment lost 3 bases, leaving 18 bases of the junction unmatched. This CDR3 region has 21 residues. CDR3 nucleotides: TGTGCCAGTAGTATTCGGGCTTGGCCTAGCGGGGATTTTAGCTCCTACAATGAGCAGTTCTTC. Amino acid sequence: CASSIRAWPSGDFSSYNEQFF.

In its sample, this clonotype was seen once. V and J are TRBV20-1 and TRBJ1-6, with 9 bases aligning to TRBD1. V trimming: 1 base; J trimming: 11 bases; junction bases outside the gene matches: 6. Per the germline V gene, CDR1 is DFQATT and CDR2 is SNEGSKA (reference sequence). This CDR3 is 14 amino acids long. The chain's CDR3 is CSARVDRGTAPLHF. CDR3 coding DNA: TGCAGTGCTAGAGTGGACAGGGGTACGGCACCCCTCCACTTT.

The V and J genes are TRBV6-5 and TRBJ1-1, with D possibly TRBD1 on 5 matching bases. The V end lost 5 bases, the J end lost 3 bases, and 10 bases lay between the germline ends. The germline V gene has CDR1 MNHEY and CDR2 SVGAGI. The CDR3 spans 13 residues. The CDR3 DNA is TGTGCCAGCAGTAAAACAGGTTACACTGAAGCTTTCTTT. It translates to CASSKTGYTEAFF.

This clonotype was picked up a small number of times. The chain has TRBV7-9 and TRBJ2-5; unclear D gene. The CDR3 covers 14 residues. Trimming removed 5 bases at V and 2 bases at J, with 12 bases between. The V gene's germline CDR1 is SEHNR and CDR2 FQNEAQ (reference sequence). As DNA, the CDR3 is TGTGCCAGCAGCGCGACGGGTCTACAAGAGACCCAGTACTTC. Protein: CASSATGLQETQYF.

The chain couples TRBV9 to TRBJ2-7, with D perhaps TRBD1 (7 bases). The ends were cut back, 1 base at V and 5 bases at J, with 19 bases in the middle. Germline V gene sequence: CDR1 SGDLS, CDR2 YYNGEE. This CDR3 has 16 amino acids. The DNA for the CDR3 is TGTGCCAGCAGCGTATCGGTAGGAGGGGGCAGGGACGAGCAGTACTTC. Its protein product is CASSVSVGGGRDEQYF.

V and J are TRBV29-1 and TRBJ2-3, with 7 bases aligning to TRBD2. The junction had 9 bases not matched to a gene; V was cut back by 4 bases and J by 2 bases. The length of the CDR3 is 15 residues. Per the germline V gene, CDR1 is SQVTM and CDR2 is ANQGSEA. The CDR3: CSVVVGGSYTDTQYF. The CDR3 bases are TGCAGCGTTGTCGTCGGGGGGAGTTACACAGATACGCAGTATTTT.

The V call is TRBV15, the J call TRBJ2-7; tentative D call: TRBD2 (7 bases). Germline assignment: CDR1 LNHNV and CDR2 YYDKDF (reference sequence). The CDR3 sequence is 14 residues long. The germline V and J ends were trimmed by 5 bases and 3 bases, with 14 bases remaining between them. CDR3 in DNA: TGTGCCACCAGCGAGGGGGGGGGTGTCTACGAGCAGTACTTC. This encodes CATSEGGGVYEQYF.

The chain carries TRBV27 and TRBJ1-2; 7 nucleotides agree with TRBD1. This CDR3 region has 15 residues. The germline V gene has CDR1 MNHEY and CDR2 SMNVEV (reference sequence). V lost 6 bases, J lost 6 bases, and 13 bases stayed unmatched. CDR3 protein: CASSELNRGIDGYTF. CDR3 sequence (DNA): TGTGCCAGCAGCGAGCTTAACAGGGGTATCGATGGCTACACCTTC.

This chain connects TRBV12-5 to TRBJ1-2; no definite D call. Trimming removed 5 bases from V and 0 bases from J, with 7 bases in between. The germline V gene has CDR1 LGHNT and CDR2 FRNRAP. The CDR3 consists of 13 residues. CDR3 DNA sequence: TGTGCTAGTGGTCCCGATACTAACTATGGCTACACCTTC. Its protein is CASGPDTNYGYTF.

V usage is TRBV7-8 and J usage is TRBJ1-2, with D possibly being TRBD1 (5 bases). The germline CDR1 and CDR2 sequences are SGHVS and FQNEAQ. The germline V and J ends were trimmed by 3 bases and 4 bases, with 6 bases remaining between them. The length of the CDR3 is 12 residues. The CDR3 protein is CASSLGVYGYTF. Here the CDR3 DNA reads TGTGCCAGCAGCTTGGGGGTCTATGGCTACACCTTC.

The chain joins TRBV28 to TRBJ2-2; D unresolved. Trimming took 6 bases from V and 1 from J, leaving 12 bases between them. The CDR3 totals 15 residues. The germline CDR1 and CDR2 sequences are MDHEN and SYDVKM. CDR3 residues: CASRPTGQNTGELFF. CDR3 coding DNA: TGTGCCAGCAGGCCGACGGGTCAGAACACCGGGGAGCTGTTTTTT.

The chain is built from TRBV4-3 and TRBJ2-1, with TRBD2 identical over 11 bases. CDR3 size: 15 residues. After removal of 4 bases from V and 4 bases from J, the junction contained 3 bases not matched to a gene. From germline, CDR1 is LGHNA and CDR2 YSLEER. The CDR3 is CASSPGTSGYNEQFF. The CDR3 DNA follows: TGCGCCAGCAGCCCTGGGACTAGCGGTTACAATGAGCAGTTCTTC.

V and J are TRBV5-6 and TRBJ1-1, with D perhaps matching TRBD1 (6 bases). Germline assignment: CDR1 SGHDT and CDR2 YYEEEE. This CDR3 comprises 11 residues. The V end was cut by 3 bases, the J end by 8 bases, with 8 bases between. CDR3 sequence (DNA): TGTGCCAGCAGCTCCACAGGGGAAGCTTTCTTT. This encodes CASSSTGEAFF.

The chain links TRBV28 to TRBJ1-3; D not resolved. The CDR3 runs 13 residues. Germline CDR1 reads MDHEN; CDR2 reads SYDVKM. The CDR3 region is CVASRQTGNTIYF. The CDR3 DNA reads TGTGTCGCCTCGCGGCAGACGGGAAACACCATATATTTT.

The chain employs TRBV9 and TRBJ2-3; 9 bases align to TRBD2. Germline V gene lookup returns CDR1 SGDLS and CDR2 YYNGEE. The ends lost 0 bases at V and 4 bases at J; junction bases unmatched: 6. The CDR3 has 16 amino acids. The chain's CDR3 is CASSVGAGGPADTQYF. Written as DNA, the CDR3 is TGTGCCAGCAGCGTAGGGGCGGGGGGGCCCGCAGATACGCAGTATTTT.

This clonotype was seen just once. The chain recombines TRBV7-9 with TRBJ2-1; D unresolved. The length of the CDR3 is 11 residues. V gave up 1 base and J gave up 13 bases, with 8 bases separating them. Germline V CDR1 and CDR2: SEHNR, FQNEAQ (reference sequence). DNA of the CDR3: TGTGCCAGCAGCTTAGGTCTTATTCAGTTCTTC. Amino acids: CASSLGLIQFF.